This T cell receptor (beta chain) was recorded in a study of control samples from healthy donors and cancer patients (dated by TCRdb to about 2020). As regards this clone: No cognate antigen has been identified for it. No base quality values were provided; no much bigger clone lies one nucleotide off.

V loses 4 bases, J loses 3 bases, and the germline ends lie 16 bases apart. The CDR3 has 15 amino acids, counting the end cysteine and phenylalanine. The CDR3 DNA has 45 bases and is translated from base 1. Via the germline V gene (reference sequence), CDR1 is LGHDT and CDR2 YNNKEL. Libraries were constructed by the immunoSEQ multiplex PCR assay. TCRdb holds this immuneACCESS table with in-frame rearrangements only. Some clones are missing; in checked studies, unresolved V genes explain under half, and the rest has no known cause. The sample table shows about 120,000 clones, and roughly 84% are seen once. The top ten hold around 8.7% of the sample.

The specimen was blood. The receptor was isolated from a man in his forties or fifties in good health. The sequence joins TRBV3-1 (or the pseudogene TRBV3-2) to TRBJ2-7; the D gene is possibly TRBD1 or TRBD2, with 5 bases matching each. The sequenced DNA is TGTGCCAGCAGCCCCCTAGACGGGACCTTCTACGAGCAGTACTTC. The translation is CASSPLDGTFYEQYF.